The clone carrying this T cell receptor beta chain appeared a few times. One end of the junction is discordant with germline, which a read error may explain. CDR1 is SGHTA and CDR2 is FQGNSA in the germline V gene. The CDR3 consists of 15 residues. For sequencing, patients were chosen who had shown expansion of CD8+CD57+ cells by flow cytometry. The source of the sample is a study of CD8+CD57+ T cells in acquired aplastic anemia. It was genomic DNA that served as the template for profiling TCR beta VDJ and CDR3. MiXCR, run by TCRdb on the reads, gives a single entry per CDR3 protein. The sample carries approximately 130,000 distinct CDR3 sequences, over 30% recorded once.

The V call is TRBV7-2, the J call TRBJ2-2; 10 bases align to TRBD1. The TCR originated in a human donor with aplastic anemia. The sequencing input was sorted CD4+, CD8+, or CD8+CD57+ T cells (not recorded which) from PBMCs. CDR3: CASSLRQGANGELSF. The CDR3 coding sequence is TGTGCCAGCAGCCTCAGACAGGGGGCTAACGGGGAGCTGTCTTTT.